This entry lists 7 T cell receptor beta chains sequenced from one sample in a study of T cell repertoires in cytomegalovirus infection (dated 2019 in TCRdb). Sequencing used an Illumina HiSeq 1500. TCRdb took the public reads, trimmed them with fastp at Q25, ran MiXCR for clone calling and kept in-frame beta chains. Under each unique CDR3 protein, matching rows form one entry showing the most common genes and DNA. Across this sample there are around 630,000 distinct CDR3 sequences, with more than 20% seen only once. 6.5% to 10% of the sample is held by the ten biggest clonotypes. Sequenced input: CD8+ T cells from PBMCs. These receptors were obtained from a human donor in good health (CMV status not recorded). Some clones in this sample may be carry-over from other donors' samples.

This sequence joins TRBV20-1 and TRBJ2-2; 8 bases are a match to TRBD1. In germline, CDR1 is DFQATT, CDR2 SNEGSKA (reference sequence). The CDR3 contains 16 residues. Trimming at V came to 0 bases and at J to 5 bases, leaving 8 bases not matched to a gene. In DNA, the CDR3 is TGCAGTGCTAGAGATCGGGCCAGGGGGCGAACCGGGGAGCTGTTTTTT. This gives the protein CSARDRARGRTGELFF.

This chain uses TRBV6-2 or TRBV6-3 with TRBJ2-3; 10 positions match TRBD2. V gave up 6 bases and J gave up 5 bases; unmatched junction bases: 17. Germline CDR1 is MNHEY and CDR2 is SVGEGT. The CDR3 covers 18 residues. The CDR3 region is CASSLKGVSGGLEDTQYF. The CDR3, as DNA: TGTGCCAGCAGCCTTAAAGGGGTTAGCGGGGGGCTTGAAGATACGCAGTATTTT.

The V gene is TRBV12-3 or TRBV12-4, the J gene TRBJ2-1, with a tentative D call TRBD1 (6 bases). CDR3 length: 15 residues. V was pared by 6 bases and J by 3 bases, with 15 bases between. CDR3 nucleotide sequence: TGTGCCAGCAGGGACCTCAGGGGTTACTACAATGAGCAGTTCTTC. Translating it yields CASRDLRGYYNEQFF.

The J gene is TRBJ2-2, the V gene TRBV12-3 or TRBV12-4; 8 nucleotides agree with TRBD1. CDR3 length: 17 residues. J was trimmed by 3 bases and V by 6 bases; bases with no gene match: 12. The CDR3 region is CASRTRGQATDTGELFF. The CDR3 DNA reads TGTGCCAGCAGAACCCGGGGACAGGCCACGGACACCGGGGAGCTGTTTTTT.

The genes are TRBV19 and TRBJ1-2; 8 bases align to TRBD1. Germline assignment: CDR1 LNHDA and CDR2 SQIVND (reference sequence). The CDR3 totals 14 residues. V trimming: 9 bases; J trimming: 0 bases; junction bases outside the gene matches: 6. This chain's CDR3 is CASLTTGANYGYTF. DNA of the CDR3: TGTGCCAGCCTTACGACAGGGGCTAACTATGGCTACACCTTC.

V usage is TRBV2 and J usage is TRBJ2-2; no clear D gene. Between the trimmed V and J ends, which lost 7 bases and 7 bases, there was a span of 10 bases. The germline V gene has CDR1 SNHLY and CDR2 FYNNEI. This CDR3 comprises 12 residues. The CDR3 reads CASNGEYGELFF. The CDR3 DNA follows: TGTGCCAGCAATGGAGAGTACGGGGAGCTGTTTTTT.

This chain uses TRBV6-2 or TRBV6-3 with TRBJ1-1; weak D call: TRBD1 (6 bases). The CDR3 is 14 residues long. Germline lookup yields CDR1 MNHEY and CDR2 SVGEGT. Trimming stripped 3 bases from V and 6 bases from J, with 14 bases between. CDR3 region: CASSYGGVDAEAFF. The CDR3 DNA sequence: TGTGCCAGCAGTTATGGGGGCGTAGACGCTGAAGCTTTCTTT.